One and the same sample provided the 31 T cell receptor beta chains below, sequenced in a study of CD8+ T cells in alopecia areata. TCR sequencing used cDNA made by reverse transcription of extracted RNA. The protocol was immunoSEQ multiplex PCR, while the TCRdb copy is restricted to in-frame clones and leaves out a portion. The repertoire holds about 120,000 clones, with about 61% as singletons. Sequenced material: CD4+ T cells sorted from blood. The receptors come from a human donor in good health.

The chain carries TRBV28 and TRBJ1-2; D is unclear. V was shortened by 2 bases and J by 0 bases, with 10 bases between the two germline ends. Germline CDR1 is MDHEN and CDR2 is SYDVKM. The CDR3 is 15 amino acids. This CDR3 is CASSLASTSNYGYTF. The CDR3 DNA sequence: TGTGCCAGCAGTTTAGCGTCGACCTCTAACTATGGCTACACCTTC.

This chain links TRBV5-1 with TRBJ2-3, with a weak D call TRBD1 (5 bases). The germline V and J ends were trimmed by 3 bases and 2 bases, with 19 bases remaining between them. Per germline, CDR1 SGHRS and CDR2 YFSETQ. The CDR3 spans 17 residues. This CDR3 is CASSSVPTAINTDTQYF. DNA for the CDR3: TGCGCCAGCAGCTCGGTCCCGACAGCTATAAACACAGATACGCAGTATTTT. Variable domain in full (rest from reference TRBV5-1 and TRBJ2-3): KAGVTQTPRYLIKTRGQQVTLSCSPISGHRSVSWYQQTPGQGLQFLFEYFSETQRNKGNFPGRFSGRQFSNSRSEMNVSTLELGDSALYLCASSSVPTAINTDTQYFGPGTRLTVL.

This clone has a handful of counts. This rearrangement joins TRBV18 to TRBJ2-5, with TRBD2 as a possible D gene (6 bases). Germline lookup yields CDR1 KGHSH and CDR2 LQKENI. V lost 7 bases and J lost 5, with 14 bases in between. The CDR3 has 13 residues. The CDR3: CASCPGLGETQYF. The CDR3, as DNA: TGTGCCAGCTGCCCGGGACTCGGGGAGACCCAGTACTTC.

CDR3 DNA sequence: TGTGCCACCAGCAGAGGGGGCGAGGACTATGGCTACACCTTC. Residues: CATSRGGEDYGYTF. The chain combines TRBV15 with TRBJ1-2; tentative D call: TRBD1 (5 bases). V was trimmed by 1 base and J by 3 bases, leaving 9 bases between them. The germline V gene encodes CDR1 LNHNV and CDR2 YYDKDF (reference sequence). This CDR3 contains 14 residues. Combining the CDR3 with reference TRBV15 and TRBJ1-2 gives the whole variable domain DAMVIQNPRYQVTQFGKPVTLSCSQTLNHNVMYWYQQKSSQAPKLLFHYYDKDFNNEADTPDNFQSRRPNTSFCFLDIRSPGLGDTAMYLCATSRGGEDYGYTFGSGTRLTVV.

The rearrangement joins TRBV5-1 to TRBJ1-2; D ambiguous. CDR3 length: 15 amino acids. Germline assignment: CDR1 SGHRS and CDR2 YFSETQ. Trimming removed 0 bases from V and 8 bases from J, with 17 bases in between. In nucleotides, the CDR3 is TGCGCCAGCAGCTTGGATGGGGTATCTTCGGGAGGCTACACCTTC. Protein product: CASSLDGVSSGGYTF.

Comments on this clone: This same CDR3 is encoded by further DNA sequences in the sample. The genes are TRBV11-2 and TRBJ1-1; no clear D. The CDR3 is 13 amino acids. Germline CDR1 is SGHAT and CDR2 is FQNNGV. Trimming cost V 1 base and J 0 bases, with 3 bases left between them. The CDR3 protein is CASSLVLNTEAFF. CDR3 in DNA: TGTGCCAGCAGCTTAGTCCTGAACACTGAAGCTTTCTTT.

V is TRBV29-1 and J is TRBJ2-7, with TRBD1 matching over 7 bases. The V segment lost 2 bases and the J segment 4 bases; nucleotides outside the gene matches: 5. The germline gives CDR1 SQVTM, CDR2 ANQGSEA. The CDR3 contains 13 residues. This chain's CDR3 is CSVELDRSYEQYF. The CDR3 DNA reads TGCAGCGTTGAACTGGACAGGTCATACGAGCAGTACTTC.

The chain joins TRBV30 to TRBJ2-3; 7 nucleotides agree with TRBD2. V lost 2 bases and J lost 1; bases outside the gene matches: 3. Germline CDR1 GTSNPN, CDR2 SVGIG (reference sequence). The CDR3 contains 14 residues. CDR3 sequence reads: CAWSSSGGTDTQYF. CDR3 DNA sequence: TGTGCCTGGAGTTCAAGCGGGGGCACAGATACGCAGTATTTT.

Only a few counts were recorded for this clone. This CDR3 is CASSWDFYNEQFF. The CDR3 bases are TGTGCCAGCAGTTGGGACTTCTACAATGAGCAGTTCTTC. This chain connects TRBV5-6 to TRBJ2-1; tentatively, D is TRBD2 (6 bases). This CDR3 has 13 residues. The germline gives CDR1 SGHDT, CDR2 YYEEEE. Trimming shortened V by 5 bases and J by 3 bases, and 9 bases separated the two germline ends.

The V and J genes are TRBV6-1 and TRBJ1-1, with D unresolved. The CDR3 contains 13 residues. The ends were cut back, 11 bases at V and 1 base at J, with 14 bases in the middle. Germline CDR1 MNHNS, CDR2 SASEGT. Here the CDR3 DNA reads TGTGCCGGTGGGAAACAGCCGAACACTGAAGCTTTCTTT. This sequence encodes CAGGKQPNTEAFF.

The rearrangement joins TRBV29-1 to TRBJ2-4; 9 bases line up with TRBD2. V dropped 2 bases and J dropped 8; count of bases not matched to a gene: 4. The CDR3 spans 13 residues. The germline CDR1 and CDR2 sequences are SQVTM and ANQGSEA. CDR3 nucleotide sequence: TGCAGCGTTGAATATGCGGGAGGGGACATTCAGTACTTC. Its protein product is CSVEYAGGDIQYF.

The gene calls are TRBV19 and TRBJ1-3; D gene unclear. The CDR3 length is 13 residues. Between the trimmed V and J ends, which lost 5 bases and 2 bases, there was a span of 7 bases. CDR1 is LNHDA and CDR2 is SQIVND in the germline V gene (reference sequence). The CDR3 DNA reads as TGTGCCAGTAGTGAGGCAGCTGGAAACACCATATATTTT. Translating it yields CASSEAAGNTIYF.

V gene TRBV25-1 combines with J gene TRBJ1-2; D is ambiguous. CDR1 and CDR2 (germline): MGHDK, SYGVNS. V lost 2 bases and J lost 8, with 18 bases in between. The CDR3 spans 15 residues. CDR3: CASSEGVALVEGYTF. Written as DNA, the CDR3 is TGTGCCAGCAGTGAAGGTGTCGCCTTGGTTGAGGGCTACACCTTC.

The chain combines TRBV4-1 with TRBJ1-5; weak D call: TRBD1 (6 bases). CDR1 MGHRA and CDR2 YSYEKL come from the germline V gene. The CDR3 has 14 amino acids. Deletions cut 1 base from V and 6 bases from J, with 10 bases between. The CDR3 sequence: CASSQAQGTQPQHF. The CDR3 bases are TGCGCCAGCAGCCAAGCACAGGGAACTCAGCCCCAGCATTTT.

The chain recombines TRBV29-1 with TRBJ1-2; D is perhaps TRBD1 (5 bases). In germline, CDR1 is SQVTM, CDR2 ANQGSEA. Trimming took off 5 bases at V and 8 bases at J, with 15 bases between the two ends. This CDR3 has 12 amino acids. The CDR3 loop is CSVREGSWGYTF. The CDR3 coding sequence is TGCAGCGTTCGGGAGGGGTCTTGGGGCTACACCTTC.

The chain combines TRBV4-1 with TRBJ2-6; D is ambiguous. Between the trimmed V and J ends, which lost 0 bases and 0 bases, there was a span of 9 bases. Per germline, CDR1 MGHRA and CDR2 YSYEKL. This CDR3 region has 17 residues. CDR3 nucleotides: TGCGCCAGCAGCCAAGAAGGGCGGTCCTCTGGGGCCAACGTCCTGACTTTC. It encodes CASSQEGRSSGANVLTF.

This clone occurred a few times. CDR3 loop: CASSPRQGFNSPLHF. The CDR3 DNA sequence: TGTGCCAGCAGCCCCAGACAGGGTTTCAATTCACCCCTCCACTTT. This chain uses TRBV7-9 with TRBJ1-6, with TRBD1 matching 7 bases. The CDR3 loop spans 15 amino acids. Germline CDR1 and CDR2: SEHNR and FQNEAQ (reference sequence). With V trimmed by 5 bases and J by 7 bases, 8 bases remained unmatched.

As DNA, the CDR3 is TGTGCCAGCAGCTTAGTGGTATTCGAGCAGTACTTC. Translating gives CASSLVVFEQYF. The chain employs TRBV7-2 and TRBJ2-7; D not resolved. The CDR3 sequence is 12 residues long. V was shortened by 1 base and J by 6 bases, with 7 bases between the two germline ends. CDR1 SGHTA and CDR2 FQGNSA come from the germline V gene.

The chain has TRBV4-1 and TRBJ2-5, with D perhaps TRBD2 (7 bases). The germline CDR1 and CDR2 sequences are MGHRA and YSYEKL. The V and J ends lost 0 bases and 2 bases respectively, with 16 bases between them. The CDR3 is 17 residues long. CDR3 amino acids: CASSQDPAGALQETQYF. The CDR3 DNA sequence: TGCGCCAGCAGCCAAGACCCCGCGGGGGCCCTACAAGAGACCCAGTACTTC.

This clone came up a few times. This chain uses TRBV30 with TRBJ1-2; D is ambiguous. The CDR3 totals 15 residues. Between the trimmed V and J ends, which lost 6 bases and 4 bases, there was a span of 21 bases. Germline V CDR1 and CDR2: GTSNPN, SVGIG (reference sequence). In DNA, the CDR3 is TGTGCCTGCGAAAAGGAGGGCCGACGGGGCTATGGCTACACCTTC. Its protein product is CACEKEGRRGYGYTF. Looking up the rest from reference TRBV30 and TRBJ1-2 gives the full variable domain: SQTIHQWPATLVQPVGSPLSLECTVEGTSNPNLYWYRQAAGRGLQLLFYSVGIGQISSEVPQNLSASRPQDRQFILSSKKLLLSDSGFYLCACEKEGRRGYGYTFGSGTRLTVV.

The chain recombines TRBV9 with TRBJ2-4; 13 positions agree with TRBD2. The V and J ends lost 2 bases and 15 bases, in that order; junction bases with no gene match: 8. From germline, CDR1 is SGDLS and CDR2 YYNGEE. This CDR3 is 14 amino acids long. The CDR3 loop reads CASSVGTSGVQPYF. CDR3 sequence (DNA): TGTGCCAGCAGCGTGGGGACTAGCGGGGTACAACCGTACTTC.

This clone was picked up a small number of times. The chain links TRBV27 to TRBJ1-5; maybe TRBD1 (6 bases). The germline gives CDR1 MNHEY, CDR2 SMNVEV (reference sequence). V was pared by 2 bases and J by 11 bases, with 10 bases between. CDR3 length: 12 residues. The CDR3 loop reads CASSLKGGAQHF. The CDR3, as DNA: TGTGCCAGCAGTTTAAAGGGGGGAGCCCAGCATTTT.

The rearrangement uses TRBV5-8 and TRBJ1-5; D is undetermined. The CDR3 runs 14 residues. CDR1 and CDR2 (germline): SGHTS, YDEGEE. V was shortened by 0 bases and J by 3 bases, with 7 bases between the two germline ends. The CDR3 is CASSLVSLNQPQHF. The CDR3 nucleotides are TGTGCCAGCAGCTTGGTCAGCCTCAATCAGCCCCAGCATTTT.

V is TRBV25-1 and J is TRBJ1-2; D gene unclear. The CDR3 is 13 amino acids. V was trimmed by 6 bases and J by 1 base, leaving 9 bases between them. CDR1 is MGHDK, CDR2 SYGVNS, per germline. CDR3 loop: CASRREDNYGYTF. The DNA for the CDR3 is TGTGCCAGCAGGAGGGAGGATAACTATGGCTACACCTTC.

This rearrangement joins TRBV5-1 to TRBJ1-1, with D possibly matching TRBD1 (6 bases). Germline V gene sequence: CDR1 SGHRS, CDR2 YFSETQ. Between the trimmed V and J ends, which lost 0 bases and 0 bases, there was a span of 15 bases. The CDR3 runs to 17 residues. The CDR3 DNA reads TGCGCCAGCAGCTTGGGACCACAGGGAACTCTGAACACTGAAGCTTTCTTT. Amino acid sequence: CASSLGPQGTLNTEAFF.

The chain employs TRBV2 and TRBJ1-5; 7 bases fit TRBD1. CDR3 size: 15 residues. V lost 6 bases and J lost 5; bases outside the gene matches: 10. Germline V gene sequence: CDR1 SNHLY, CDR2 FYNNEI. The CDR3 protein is CASSRRGDRYQPQHF. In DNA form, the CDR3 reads TGTGCCAGCAGCCGTCGGGGGGACAGATATCAGCCCCAGCATTTT.

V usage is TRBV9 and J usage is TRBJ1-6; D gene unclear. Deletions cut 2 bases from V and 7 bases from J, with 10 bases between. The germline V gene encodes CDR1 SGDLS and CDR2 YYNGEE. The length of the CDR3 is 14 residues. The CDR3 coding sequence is TGTGCCAGCAGCGTTCGCCCCGGGAATTCACCCCTCCACTTT. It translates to CASSVRPGNSPLHF.

The CDR3 spells CASSFRGGTGELFF. CDR3 bases: TGCGCCAGCAGCTTCCGGGGGGGCACCGGGGAGCTGTTTTTT. This chain links TRBV5-1 with TRBJ2-2; 8 nucleotides agree with TRBD2. This CDR3 comprises 14 residues. The germline V gene has CDR1 SGHRS and CDR2 YFSETQ. After removal of 2 bases from V and 4 bases from J, the junction contained 1 base not matched to a gene.

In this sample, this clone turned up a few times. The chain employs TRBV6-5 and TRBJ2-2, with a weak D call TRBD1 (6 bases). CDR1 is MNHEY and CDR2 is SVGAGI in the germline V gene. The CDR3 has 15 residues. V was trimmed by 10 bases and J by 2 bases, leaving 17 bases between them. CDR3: CATSFVGANTGELFF. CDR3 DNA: TGTGCCACGTCCTTTGTGGGGGCCAACACCGGGGAGCTGTTTTTT.

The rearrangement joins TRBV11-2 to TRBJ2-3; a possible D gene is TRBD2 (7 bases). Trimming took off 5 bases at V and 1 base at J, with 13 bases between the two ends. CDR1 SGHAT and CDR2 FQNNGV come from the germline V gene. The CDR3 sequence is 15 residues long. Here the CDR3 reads CASSPAGARTDTQYF. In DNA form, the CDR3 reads TGTGCCAGCAGCCCTGCGGGGGCACGCACAGATACGCAGTATTTT.

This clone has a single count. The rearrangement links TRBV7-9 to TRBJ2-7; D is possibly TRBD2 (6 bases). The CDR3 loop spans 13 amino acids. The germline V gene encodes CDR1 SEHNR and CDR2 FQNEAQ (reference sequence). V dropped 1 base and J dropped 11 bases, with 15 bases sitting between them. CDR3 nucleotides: TGTGCCAGCAGCTTAGGGGAGGCGGGAAGGAAGTACTTC. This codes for CASSLGEAGRKYF.